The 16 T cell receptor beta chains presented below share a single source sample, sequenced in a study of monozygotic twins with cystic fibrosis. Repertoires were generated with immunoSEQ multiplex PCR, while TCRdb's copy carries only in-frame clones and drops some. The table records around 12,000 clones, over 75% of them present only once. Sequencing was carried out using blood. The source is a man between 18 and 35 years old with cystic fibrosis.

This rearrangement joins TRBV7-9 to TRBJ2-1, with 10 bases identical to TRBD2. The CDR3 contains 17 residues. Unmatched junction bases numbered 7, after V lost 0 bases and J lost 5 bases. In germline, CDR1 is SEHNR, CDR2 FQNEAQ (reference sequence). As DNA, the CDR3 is TGTGCCAGCAGCTTAGCGGCGCTAGCGGGGGCCCACAATGAGCAGTTCTTC. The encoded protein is CASSLAALAGAHNEQFF.

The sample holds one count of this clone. The DNA for the CDR3 is TGTGCCAGCAGCAGGGACAGGGGGGTCGCACCCCTCCACTTT. Translating it yields CASSRDRGVAPLHF. V usage is TRBV5-5 and J usage is TRBJ1-6; 11 bases align to TRBD1. The germline V gene encodes CDR1 SGHKS and CDR2 YYEKEE (reference sequence). V lost 4 bases, J lost 11 bases, and 5 bases stayed unmatched. This CDR3 comprises 14 residues.

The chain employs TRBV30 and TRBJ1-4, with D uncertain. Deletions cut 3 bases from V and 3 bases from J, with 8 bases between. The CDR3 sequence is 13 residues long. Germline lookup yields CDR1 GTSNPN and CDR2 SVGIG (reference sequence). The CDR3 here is CAWSMGPNEKLFF. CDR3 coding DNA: TGTGCCTGGAGCATGGGTCCTAATGAAAAACTGTTTTTT. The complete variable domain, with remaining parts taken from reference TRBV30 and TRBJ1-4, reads SQTIHQWPATLVQPVGSPLSLECTVEGTSNPNLYWYRQAAGRGLQLLFYSVGIGQISSEVPQNLSASRPQDRQFILSSKKLLLSDSGFYLCAWSMGPNEKLFFGSGTQLSVL.

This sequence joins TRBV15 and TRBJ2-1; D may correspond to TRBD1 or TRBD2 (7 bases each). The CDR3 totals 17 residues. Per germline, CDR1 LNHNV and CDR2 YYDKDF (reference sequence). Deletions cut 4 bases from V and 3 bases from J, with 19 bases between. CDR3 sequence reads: CATSKQGGTSLYNEQFF. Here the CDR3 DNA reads TGTGCCACCAGCAAGCAGGGGGGGACCTCACTCTACAATGAGCAGTTCTTC. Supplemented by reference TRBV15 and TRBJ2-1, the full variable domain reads DAMVIQNPRYQVTQFGKPVTLSCSQTLNHNVMYWYQQKSSQAPKLLFHYYDKDFNNEADTPDNFQSRRPNTSFCFLDIRSPGLGDTAMYLCATSKQGGTSLYNEQFFGPGTRLTVL.

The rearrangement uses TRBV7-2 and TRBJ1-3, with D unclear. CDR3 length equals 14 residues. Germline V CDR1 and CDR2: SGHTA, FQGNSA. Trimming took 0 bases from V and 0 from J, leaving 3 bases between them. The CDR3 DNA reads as TGTGCCAGCAGCTTAGCCACCTCTGGAAACACCATATATTTT. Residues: CASSLATSGNTIYF.

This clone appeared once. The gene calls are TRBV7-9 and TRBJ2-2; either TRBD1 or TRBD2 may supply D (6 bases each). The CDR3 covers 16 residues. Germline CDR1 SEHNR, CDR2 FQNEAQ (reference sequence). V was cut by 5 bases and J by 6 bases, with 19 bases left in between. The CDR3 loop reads CASSQRPGAVAGELFF. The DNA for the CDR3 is TGTGCCAGCAGCCAAAGGCCGGGGGCGGTTGCCGGGGAGCTGTTTTTT.

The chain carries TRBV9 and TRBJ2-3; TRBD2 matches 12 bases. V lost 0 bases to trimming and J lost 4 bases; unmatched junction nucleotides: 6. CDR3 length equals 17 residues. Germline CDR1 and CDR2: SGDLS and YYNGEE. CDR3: CASSVGPSGGAPDTQYF. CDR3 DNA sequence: TGTGCCAGCAGCGTAGGCCCTAGCGGGGGGGCTCCAGATACGCAGTATTTT.

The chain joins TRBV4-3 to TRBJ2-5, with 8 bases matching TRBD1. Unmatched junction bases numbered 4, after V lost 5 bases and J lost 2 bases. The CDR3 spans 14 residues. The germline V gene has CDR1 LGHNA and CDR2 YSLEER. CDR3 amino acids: CASSEYRGQETQYF. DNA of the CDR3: TGCGCCAGCAGCGAATACAGGGGGCAAGAGACCCAGTACTTC.

The CDR3 loop reads CASSVGPAIEKLFF. In DNA form, the CDR3 reads TGTGCCAGCAGCGTCGGTCCCGCCATAGAAAAACTGTTTTTT. The chain recombines TRBV5-5 with TRBJ1-4; D is unclear. Germline CDR1 reads SGHKS; CDR2 reads YYEKEE (reference sequence). CDR3 length equals 14 residues. Trimming left V 4 bases short and J 8 bases short, with 15 bases between.

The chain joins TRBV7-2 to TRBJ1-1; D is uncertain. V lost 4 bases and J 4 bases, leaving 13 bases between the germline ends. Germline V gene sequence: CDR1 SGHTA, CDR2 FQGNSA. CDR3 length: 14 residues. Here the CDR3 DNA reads TGTGCCAGCAGCTCAAGGATGGGGTTCACTGAAGCTTTCTTT. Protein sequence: CASSSRMGFTEAFF.

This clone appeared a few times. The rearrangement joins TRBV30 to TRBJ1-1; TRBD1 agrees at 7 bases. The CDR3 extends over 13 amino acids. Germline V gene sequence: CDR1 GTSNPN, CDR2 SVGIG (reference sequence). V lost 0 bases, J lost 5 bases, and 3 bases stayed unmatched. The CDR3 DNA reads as TGTGCCTGGAGTGTGTCAGGGGGGACTGAAGCTTTCTTT. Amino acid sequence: CAWSVSGGTEAFF. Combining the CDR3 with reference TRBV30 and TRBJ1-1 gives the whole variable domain SQTIHQWPATLVQPVGSPLSLECTVEGTSNPNLYWYRQAAGRGLQLLFYSVGIGQISSEVPQNLSASRPQDRQFILSSKKLLLSDSGFYLCAWSVSGGTEAFFGQGTRLTVV.

CDR3: CASSRQGVVYEQYF. CDR3 nucleotides: TGTGCCAGCAGCCGACAGGGGGTAGTGTACGAGCAGTACTTC. The chain has TRBV2 and TRBJ2-7, with 9 bases aligning to TRBD1. There are 14 residues in the CDR3. From germline, CDR1 is SNHLY and CDR2 FYNNEI. V was clipped by 6 bases and J by 4 bases; unmatched bases: 7.

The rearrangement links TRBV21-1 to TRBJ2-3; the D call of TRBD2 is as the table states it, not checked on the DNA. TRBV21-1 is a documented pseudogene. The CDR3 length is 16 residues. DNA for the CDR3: TGTGCCAGCAGCAGGCCGGGACTCCAAACGAGAGATACGCAGTATTTT. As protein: CASSRPGLQTRDTQYF.

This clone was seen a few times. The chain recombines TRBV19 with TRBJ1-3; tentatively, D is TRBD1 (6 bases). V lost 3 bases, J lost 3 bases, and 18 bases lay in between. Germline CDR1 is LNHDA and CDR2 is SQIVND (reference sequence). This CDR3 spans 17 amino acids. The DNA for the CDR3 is TGTGCCAGTAGTATGGAACTCCGGGACAAACTTGGAAACACCATATATTTT. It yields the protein CASSMELRDKLGNTIYF.

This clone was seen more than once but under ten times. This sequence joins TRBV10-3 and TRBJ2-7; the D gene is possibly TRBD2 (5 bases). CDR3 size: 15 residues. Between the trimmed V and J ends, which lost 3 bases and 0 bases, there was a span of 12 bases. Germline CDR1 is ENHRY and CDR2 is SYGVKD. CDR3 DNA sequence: TGTGCCATCAGTGACCCCCCCGGGATCTCCTACGAGCAGTACTTC. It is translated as CAISDPPGISYEQYF.

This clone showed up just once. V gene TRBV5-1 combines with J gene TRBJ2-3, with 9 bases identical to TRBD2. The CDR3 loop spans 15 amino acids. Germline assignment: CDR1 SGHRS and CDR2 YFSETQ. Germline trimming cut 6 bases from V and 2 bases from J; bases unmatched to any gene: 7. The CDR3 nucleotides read TGCGCCAGCACCGAGCGGGAGGCTCACACAGATACGCAGTATTTT. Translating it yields CASTEREAHTDTQYF.